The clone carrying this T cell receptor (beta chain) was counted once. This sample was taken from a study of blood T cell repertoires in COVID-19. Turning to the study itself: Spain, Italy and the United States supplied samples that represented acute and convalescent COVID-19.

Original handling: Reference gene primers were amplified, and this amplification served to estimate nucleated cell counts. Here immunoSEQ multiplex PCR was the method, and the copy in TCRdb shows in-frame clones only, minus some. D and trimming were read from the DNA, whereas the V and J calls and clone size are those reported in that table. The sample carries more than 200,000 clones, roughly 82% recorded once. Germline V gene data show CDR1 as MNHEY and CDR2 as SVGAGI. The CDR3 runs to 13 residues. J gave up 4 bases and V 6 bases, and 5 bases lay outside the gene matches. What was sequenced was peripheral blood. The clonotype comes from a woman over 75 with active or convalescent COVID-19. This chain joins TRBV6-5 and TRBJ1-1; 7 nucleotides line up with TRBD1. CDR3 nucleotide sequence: TGTGCCAGCAGGCGACAGGGCGGCACTGAAGCTTTCTTT. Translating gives CASRRQGGTEAFF.